Many counts were recorded for the clone carrying this TCR beta chain. Its specificity is not known. V lost 4 bases, J lost 0 bases, and 2 bases stayed unmatched. CDR1 and CDR2 (germline): LGHDT, YNNKEL (reference sequence). CDR3 length equals 14 residues. This sample is drawn from a study of glioma-infiltrating T cells. General observations from the study: Gliomas, especially low-grade, showed above-expected tissue-blood divergence; non-neoplastic patients showed below. Tissue and blood shared very few CDR3 sequences.

The iRepertoire nested amplicon-rescue multiplex PCR amplified TCR alpha and beta CDR3s from RNA. TCRdb re-called the multiplex PCR reads with MiXCR, one entry per CDR3 protein. The table lists 95,000 to 150,000 distinct CDR3 sequences, approximately 25% of them singletons. The chain is built from TRBV3-1 and TRBJ1-1; 7 bases align to TRBD1. This clonotype was sampled from a human donor with low-grade glioma or glioblastoma, undergoing nonglioma brain surgery, or in good health (not recorded which). Sequenced: glioma tissue, nonneoplastic brain tissue, or PBMCs (not recorded which). CDR3 DNA: TGTGCCAGCAGCCCCAGGGGGATGAACACTGAAGCTTTCTTT. The encoded protein is CASSPRGMNTEAFF.